The entry that follows covers one T cell receptor (beta chain) sequence. No antigen is known for it. The germline V gene has CDR1 MNHEY and CDR2 SMNVEV (reference sequence). V was clipped by 2 bases and J by 4 bases, with 15 bases between them. There are 16 residues in the CDR3. TCRdb itself ran the reads through MiXCR, one entry per CDR3 protein. The table includes roughly 230,000 distinct CDR3 sequences, around 15% detected once. The data originate from a study of T cell repertoires in cytomegalovirus infection. Whole-study context: Public TCR beta signatures were indicative of both CMV infection and a matching HLA type.

Findings of the study overall: Frequencies of public TCR beta families were cumulated, and this identified carriers of CMV plus the relevant HLA. Dominant in the ex vivo response were TCR beta clonotypes restricted by HLA-C and specific for CMV.

Sequencing was performed on CD8+ T cells from PBMCs. The chain employs TRBV27 and TRBJ1-5; D gene uncertain. This TCR came from a human donor in good health (CMV status not recorded). Some clones in this sample may be carry-over from other donors' samples. DNA for the CDR3: TGTGCCAGCAGTTTAAACGGGCCTCAGCCTAATCAGCCCCAGCATTTT. Its translation is CASSLNGPQPNQPQHF.